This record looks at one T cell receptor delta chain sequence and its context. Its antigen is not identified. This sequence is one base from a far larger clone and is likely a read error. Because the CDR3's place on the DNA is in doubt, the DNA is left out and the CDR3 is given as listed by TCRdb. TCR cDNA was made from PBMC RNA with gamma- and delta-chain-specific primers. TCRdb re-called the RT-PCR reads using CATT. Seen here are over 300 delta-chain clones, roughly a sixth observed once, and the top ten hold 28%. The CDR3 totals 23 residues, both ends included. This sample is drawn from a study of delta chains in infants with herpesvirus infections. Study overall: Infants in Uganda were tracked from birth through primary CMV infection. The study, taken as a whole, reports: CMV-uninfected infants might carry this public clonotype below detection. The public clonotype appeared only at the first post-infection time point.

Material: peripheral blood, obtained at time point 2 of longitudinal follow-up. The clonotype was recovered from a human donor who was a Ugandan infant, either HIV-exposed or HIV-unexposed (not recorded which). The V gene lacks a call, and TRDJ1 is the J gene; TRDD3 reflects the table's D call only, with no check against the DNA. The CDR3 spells CSSHAGSADALRFWGIGTDKLIF.